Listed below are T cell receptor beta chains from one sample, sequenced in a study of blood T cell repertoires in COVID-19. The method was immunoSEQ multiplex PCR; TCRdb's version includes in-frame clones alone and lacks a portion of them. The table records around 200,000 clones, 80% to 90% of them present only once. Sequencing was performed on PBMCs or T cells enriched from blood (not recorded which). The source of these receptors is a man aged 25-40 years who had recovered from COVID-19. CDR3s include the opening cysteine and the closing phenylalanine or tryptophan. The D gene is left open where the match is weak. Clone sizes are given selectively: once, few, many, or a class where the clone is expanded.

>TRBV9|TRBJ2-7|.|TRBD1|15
CASSVGDRAAHEQYF
TGTGCCAGCAGCGTGGGGGACAGGGCTGCGCACGAGCAGTACTTC
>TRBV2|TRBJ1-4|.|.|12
CASSEQGEKLFF
TGTGCCAGCAGTGAGCAGGGTGAAAAACTGTTTTTT
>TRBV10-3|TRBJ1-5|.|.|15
CAISDGGPGDQPQHF
TGTGCCATCAGTGACGGGGGGCCAGGGGATCAGCCCCAGCATTTT
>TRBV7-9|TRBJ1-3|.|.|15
CASRATLSGGNTIYF
TGTGCCAGCAGGGCCACTTTGTCAGGGGGAAACACCATATATTTT
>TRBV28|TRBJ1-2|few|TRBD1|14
CASSLGTGGYGYTF
TGTGCCAGCAGTTTAGGGACAGGGGGCTATGGCTACACCTTC
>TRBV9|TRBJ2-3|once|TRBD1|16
CASSVGDRGLLHTQYF
TGTGCCAGCAGCGTCGGAGACAGGGGGCTTCTTCATACGCAGTATTTT
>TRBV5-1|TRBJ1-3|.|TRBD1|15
CASSLTGGSGNTIYF
TGCGCCAGCAGCCTGACAGGGGGCTCTGGAAACACCATATATTTT
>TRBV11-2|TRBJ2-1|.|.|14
CASTQPQGRNEQFF
TGTGCCAGCACCCAACCCCAGGGCCGGAATGAGCAGTTCTTC
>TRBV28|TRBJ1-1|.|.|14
CASKLGGVNTEAFF
TGTGCCAGCAAACTAGGGGGGGTAAACACTGAAGCTTTCTTT
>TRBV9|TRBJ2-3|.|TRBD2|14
CASSVSGRTDTQYF
TGTGCCAGCAGCGTTAGCGGGAGGACAGATACGCAGTATTTT
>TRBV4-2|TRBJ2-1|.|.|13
CASSQDIYNEQFF
TGTGCCAGCAGCCAAGATATATACAATGAGCAGTTCTTC
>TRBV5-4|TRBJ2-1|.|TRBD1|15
CASSSRDRNGKEQFF
TGTGCCAGCAGCTCCCGGGACAGGAATGGCAAGGAGCAGTTCTTC
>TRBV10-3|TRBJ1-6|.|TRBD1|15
CAIRGQADYNSPLHF
TGTGCCATCAGGGGACAGGCGGACTATAATTCACCCCTCCACTTT
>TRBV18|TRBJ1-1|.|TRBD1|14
CASTPQGAVTEAFF
TGTGCCAGCACGCCACAGGGGGCAGTGACTGAAGCTTTCTTT
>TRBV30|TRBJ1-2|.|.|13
CAWSSQGNYGYTF
TGTGCCTGGAGTTCTCAGGGCAACTATGGCTACACCTTC
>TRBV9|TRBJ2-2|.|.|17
CASSVVPTGVNTGELFF
TGTGCCAGCAGCGTAGTCCCGACGGGGGTTAACACCGGGGAGCTGTTTTTT
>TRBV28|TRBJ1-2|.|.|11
CASSPTYGYTF
TGTGCCAGCAGTCCGACTTATGGCTACACCTTC
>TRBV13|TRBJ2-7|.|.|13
CASSITGSYEQYF
TGTGCCAGCAGCATAACAGGGTCCTACGAGCAGTACTTC
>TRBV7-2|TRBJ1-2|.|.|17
CASSLGPAAPPNYGYTF
TGTGCCAGCAGCTTAGGTCCGGCGGCACCTCCTAACTATGGCTACACCTTC
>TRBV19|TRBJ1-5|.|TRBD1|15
CASSIDRQGFQPQHF
TGTGCCAGTAGTATAGATAGACAGGGTTTCCAGCCCCAGCATTTT
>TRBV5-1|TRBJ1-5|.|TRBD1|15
CASSTTGTVDQPQHF
TGCGCCAGCAGCACAACCGGGACAGTCGATCAGCCCCAGCATTTT
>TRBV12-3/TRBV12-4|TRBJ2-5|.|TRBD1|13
CASSKTGPETQYF
TGTGCCAGCAGTAAGACAGGGCCGGAGACCCAGTACTTC
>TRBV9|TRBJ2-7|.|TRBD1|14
CASSSGQGWLEQYF
TGTGCCAGCAGCTCGGGACAGGGGTGGCTAGAGCAGTACTTC
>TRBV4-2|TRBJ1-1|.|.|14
CASSHYESNTEAFF
TGTGCCAGCAGCCACTACGAGTCGAACACTGAAGCTTTCTTT
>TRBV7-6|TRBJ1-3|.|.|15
CASSSLEGTGNTIYF
TGTGCCAGCAGCAGCCTGGAGGGAACTGGAAACACCATATATTTT
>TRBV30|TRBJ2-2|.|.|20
CAWSVRNPVRGGVFTGELFF
TGTGCCTGGAGTGTACGAAACCCGGTTCGAGGCGGGGTGTTCACCGGGGAGCTGTTTTTT
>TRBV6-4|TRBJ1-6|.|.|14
CASSEEQGIPPLHF
TGTGCCAGCAGTGAGGAACAGGGAATCCCACCCCTCCACTTT
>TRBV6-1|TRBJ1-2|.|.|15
CASSEVGQGYYGYTF
TGTGCCAGCAGTGAAGTTGGACAAGGCTACTATGGCTACACCTTC
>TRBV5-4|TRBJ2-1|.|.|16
CASSLVGGWDYNEQFF
TGTGCCAGCAGCTTGGTGGGGGGTTGGGACTACAATGAGCAGTTCTTC
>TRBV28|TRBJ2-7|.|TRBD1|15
CASSPPTGTLYEQYF
TGTGCCAGCAGTCCACCGACAGGGACGCTCTACGAGCAGTACTTC
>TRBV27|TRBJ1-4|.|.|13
CASRPLSNEKLFF
TGTGCCAGCAGGCCGTTGAGCAATGAAAAACTGTTTTTT
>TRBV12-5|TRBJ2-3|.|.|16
CASGLVLGSSTDTQYF
TGTGCTAGTGGTTTGGTACTGGGTAGCAGCACAGATACGCAGTATTTT
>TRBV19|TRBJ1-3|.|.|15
CASSFAQLSGNTIYF
TGTGCCAGTAGTTTTGCACAGCTCTCTGGAAACACCATATATTTT
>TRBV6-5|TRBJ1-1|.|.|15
CASSPTQAMNTEAFF
TGTGCCAGCAGCCCAACACAGGCCATGAACACTGAAGCTTTCTTT
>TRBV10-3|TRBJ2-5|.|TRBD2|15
CAISGLAGGHETQYF
TGTGCCATCAGTGGGTTAGCGGGGGGGCATGAGACCCAGTACTTC
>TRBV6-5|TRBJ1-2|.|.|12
CASSPTGYGYTF
TGTGCCAGCAGTCCCACAGGGTATGGCTACACCTTC
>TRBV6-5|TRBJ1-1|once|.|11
CASRGYTEAFF
TGTGCCAGCAGGGGCTACACTGAAGCTTTCTTT
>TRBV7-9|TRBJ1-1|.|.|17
CASSLWMGRGLNTEAFF
TGTGCCAGCAGCTTATGGATGGGAAGGGGCTTGAACACTGAAGCTTTCTTT
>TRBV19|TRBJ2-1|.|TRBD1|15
CASRKDGQGRNEQFF
TGTGCCAGTAGAAAAGACGGACAGGGGCGTAATGAGCAGTTCTTC
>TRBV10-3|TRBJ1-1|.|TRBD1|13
CAISTGEETEAFF
TGTGCCATCAGCACAGGGGAGGAAACTGAAGCTTTCTTT
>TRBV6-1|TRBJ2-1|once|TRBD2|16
CASSGLAGVGDNEQFF
TGTGCCAGCAGTGGGCTAGCGGGAGTGGGTGACAATGAGCAGTTCTTC
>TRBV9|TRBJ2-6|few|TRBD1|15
CASSSGQWRANVLTF
TGTGCCAGCAGCTCGGGACAGTGGCGGGCCAACGTCCTGACTTTC
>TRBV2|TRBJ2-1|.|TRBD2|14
CASNLAGVQGVQFF
TGTGCCAGCAATCTGGCGGGAGTACAAGGGGTGCAGTTCTTC
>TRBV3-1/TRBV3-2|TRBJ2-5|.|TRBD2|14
CASSSGLARETQYF
TGTGCCAGCAGCTCGGGACTAGCGAGGGAGACCCAGTACTTC
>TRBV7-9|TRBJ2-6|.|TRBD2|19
CASSPTSGRPFSGANVLTF
TGTGCCAGCAGCCCGACTAGCGGGAGGCCATTCTCTGGGGCCAACGTCCTGACTTTC
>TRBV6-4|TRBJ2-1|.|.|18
CASSDSHNSSRERHEQFF
TGTGCCAGCAGTGACTCCCACAACAGCAGTCGGGAGAGGCATGAGCAGTTCTTC
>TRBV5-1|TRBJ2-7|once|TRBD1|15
CASSFRDSKNNEQYF
TGCGCCAGCAGCTTCCGGGACAGCAAGAACAACGAGCAGTACTTC
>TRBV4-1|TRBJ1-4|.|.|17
CASSQESGRQADEKLFF
TGCGCCAGCAGCCAAGAATCGGGGAGGCAGGCGGATGAAAAACTGTTTTTT
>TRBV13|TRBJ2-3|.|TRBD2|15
CASSSRREASDTQYF
TGTGCCAGCAGCTCCAGGCGGGAGGCCTCAGATACGCAGTATTTT
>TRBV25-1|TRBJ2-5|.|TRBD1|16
CASSELVRGFSETQYF
TGTGCCAGCAGTGAATTGGTCAGGGGGTTTTCAGAGACCCAGTACTTC
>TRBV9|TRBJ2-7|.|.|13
CASSVEPQGEQYF
TGTGCCAGCAGCGTAGAGCCTCAGGGCGAGCAGTACTTC